The rows below give T cell receptor beta chains drawn from one sample of a study of T cell repertoires in cytomegalovirus infection. MiXCR was run by TCRdb on the reads, yielding one entry per CDR3 protein. The data contain around 900,000 distinct CDR3 sequences, approximately 31% of them singletons. Antigens of these TCRs are unknown. Here the sequenced sample was cultured CD8+ T cells from PBMCs, taken from culture after CMV antigen stimulation. Receptor source: a human donor in good health (CMV status not recorded). Some clones in this sample may be carry-over from other donors' samples. Both conserved end residues are part of each CDR3. A D gene is named only where the DNA matches it firmly. Clone size is given for some rows only: seen once, a few or many times, or a class if the clone is expanded.

clone_size	v_call	d_call	j_call	cdr3_length	cdr3_nt	cdr3_aa
.	TRBV27	.	TRBJ1-1	15	TGTGCCAGCAGTTCTCAGGGACGGGGGAACACTGAAGCTTTCTTT	CASSSQGRGNTEAFF
.	TRBV7-9	TRBD2	TRBJ2-5	15	TGTGCCAGCAGCCGTCCGGGAGGGTACCAAGAGACCCAGTACTTC	CASSRPGGYQETQYF
.	TRBV7-9	TRBD1	TRBJ1-1	14	TGTGTCAGCAGCACAAGACAGGGGGGTGGTGAAGCTTTCTTT	CVSSTRQGGGEAFF
once	TRBV27	.	TRBJ1-2	17	TGTGCCAGCAGTGGGACCGAGGGGTTCGTTTACCCTGGGGGCTACACCTTC	CASSGTEGFVYPGGYTF
.	TRBV5-1	.	TRBJ1-5	13	TGCGCCAGCAGCTTGACTTATAATCAGCCCCAGCATTTT	CASSLTYNQPQHF
.	TRBV7-9	.	TRBJ2-2	14	TGCCTCTGGGATCCGGAGGTCTTCACCGGGGAGCTGTTTTTT	CLWDPEVFTGELFF
few	TRBV2	TRBD1	TRBJ2-1	13	TGTGCCAGCAATACGGGACAGGGAAATGAGCAGTTCTTC	CASNTGQGNEQFF
.	TRBV3-1	TRBD2	TRBJ2-5	16	TGTGCCAGCAGCCAAGATGAGCGGGGGGCTCAAGAGACCCAGTACTTC	CASSQDERGAQETQYF
.	TRBV4-1	.	TRBJ1-1	18	TGCACCAGCAGCCAAGATCGGGGCAGGGAAGTGGAGAACACTGAAGCTTTCTTT	CTSSQDRGREVENTEAFF
few	TRBV6-1	.	TRBJ2-7	12	TGTGCCAGCAGCCCAGAAGGGGACGAGCAGTACTTC	CASSPEGDEQYF
.	TRBV25-1	.	TRBJ2-3	14	TGTGCCAGCAGTGAATGGTTGGGGACAGATACGCAGTATTTT	CASSEWLGTDTQYF
.	TRBV12-3/TRBV12-4	.	TRBJ1-1	14	TGTGCCAGCAGCTCCGGGATTCGGAACACTGAAGCTTTCTTT	CASSSGIRNTEAFF
.	TRBV12-3/TRBV12-4	.	TRBJ1-1	14	TGTGCCAGCGGACTTCCCCGGGCCAACACTGAAGCTTTCTTT	CASGLPRANTEAFF
once	TRBV4-1	TRBD1	TRBJ1-1	13	TGCGCCAGCAGCCAGGGGACAGAGACTGAAGCTTTCTTT	CASSQGTETEAFF
.	TRBV12-3/TRBV12-4	TRBD1	TRBJ2-1	16	TGTGCCAGCAGTTTAGTGGGGCAGGGGGCCCACAATGAGCAGTTCTTC	CASSLVGQGAHNEQFF
many	TRBV7-6	TRBD2	TRBJ2-5	14	TGTGCCAGCAGCTTAAGGGGACTAGAGGAGACCCAGTACTTC	CASSLRGLEETQYF
.	TRBV19	.	TRBJ1-1	15	TGTGCCAGTACCCAGGGAGGGCCGCCTTTGACTGAAGCTTTCTTT	CASTQGGPPLTEAFF
few	TRBV4-1	.	TRBJ1-1	15	TGCGCCAGCAGCCAAGTGCACAGGGTTAACACTGAAGCTTTCTTT	CASSQVHRVNTEAFF
.	TRBV19	.	TRBJ1-1	14	TGTGCCAGTAGCCACAAGAGGATGAACACTGAAGCTTTCTTT	CASSHKRMNTEAFF
.	TRBV7-6	.	TRBJ2-1	13	TGTGCCAGCAGCTTTCAGGGGAGGAATGAGCAGTTCTTC	CASSFQGRNEQFF
.	TRBV11-3	.	TRBJ2-3	14	TGTGCCAGCAGCCCCCCCCTGGAAGCAGATACGCAGTATTTT	CASSPPLEADTQYF
.	TRBV27	TRBD1	TRBJ2-1	16	TGTGCCAGCAGTGGTATTAGAACAGGGGCCTACAATGAGCAGTTCTTC	CASSGIRTGAYNEQFF
many	TRBV6-1	.	TRBJ1-5	13	TGTGCCAGCAGTTGGGAGGGAAATCAGCCCCAGCATTTT	CASSWEGNQPQHF
few	TRBV28	.	TRBJ2-1	16	TGTGCCAGCAGTCCCTCCTGGGTCAGAAGTTACAATGAGCAGTTCTTC	CASSPSWVRSYNEQFF
.	TRBV7-2	.	TRBJ2-4	17	TGTGCCAGCAGCTTAGAATACAGCCTCTTAGCCAAAAACATTCAGTACTTC	CASSLEYSLLAKNIQYF
many	TRBV6-1	.	TRBJ1-1	13	TGTGCCAGCAGTGAACAGGGGAACACTGAAGCTTTCTTT	CASSEQGNTEAFF
once	TRBV5-1	TRBD2	TRBJ2-3	18	TGCGCCAGCAGCTCCGCCCGCCTACTAGCGGGGGGGCAGGATACGCAGTATTTT	CASSSARLLAGGQDTQYF
.	TRBV6-6	.	TRBJ2-5	11	TGTGCCAGCAGTTACCGGGGACACCTCAACTTC	CASSYRGHLNF
few	TRBV7-8	.	TRBJ2-2	13	TGTGCCAGCGCCTCTAGGAGCACCGGGGAGCTGTTTTTT	CASASRSTGELFF
.	TRBV9	.	TRBJ2-2	15	TGTGCCAGCAGCGTAGCCGGGACCGCGGACGGGGAGCTGTTTTTT	CASSVAGTADGELFF
.	TRBV4-1	TRBD2	TRBJ2-1	15	TGCGCCAGCAGCCAAGATGAGCGGGGGGGCCGTGAGCAGTTCTTC	CASSQDERGGREQFF
few	TRBV27	TRBD2	TRBJ2-1	16	TGTGCCAGCAGTCCCCGAGGGGCGGGGGTCCACAATGAGCAGTTCTTC	CASSPRGAGVHNEQFF
.	TRBV20-1	.	TRBJ2-7	18	TGCAGTGCTAAAGGGTGGGACACTCAAGGAACTGTGCCCTACGAGCAGTACTTC	CSAKGWDTQGTVPYEQYF
.	TRBV7-2	.	TRBJ1-1	14	TGTGTCAGCAGCTTACCCACAGGGAGAACTGAAGCTTTCTTT	CVSSLPTGRTEAFF
.	TRBV4-1	TRBD1	TRBJ1-5	15	TGCGCCAGCAGCCGAGACACAGGGGCAAATCAGCCCCAGCATTTT	CASSRDTGANQPQHF
many	TRBV7-8	.	TRBJ2-1	15	TGTGCCAGCAGCACACGCGGGGGCCCATACAATGAGCAGTTCTTC	CASSTRGGPYNEQFF
few	TRBV2	.	TRBJ1-1	13	TGTGCCAGCAGTGACCACAGGACACCTGAAGCTTTCTTT	CASSDHRTPEAFF
.	TRBV12-3/TRBV12-4	TRBD2	TRBJ2-5	13	TGTGCCAGCAGCGAGGGACTAGCCGTGACCCAGTACTTC	CASSEGLAVTQYF
once	TRBV12-3/TRBV12-4	.	TRBJ2-5	15	TGTGCCAGCAGTTTTTGGGACGAGGCACAAGAGACCCAGTACTTC	CASSFWDEAQETQYF
.	TRBV5-4	.	TRBJ2-1	15	TGTGCCAGCAGCTGGGGCCCCGAGTGGAACAATGAGCAGTTCTTC	CASSWGPEWNNEQFF
many	TRBV7-8	.	TRBJ1-3	16	TGTGCCACCTTAACTTTAAACAGGGCCTCTGGAAACACCATATATTTT	CATLTLNRASGNTIYF